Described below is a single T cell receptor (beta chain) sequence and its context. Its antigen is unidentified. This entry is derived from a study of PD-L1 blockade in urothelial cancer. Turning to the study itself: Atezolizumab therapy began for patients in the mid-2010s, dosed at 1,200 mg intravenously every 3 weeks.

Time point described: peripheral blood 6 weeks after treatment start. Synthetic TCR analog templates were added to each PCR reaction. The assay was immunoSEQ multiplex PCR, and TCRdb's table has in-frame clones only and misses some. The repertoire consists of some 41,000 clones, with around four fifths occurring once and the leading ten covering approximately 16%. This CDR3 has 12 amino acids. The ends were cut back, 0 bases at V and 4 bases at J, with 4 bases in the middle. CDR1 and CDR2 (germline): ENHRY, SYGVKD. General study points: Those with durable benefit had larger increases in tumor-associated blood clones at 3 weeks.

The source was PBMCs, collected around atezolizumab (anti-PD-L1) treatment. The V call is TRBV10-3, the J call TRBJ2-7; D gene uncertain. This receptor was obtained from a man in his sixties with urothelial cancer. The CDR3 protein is CAISESRYEQYF. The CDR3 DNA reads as TGTGCCATCAGTGAGTCGAGGTACGAGCAGTACTTC.